Following are 22 T cell receptor beta chains from one sample sequenced in a study of blood T cell repertoires in COVID-19. Assay used: immunoSEQ multiplex PCR; TCRdb lists only in-frame clones, some missing. The sample holds 250,000 or so clones; about 88% are singletons and the top ten take 3.5% to 5.5%. Sequences were obtained from peripheral blood. The receptors originated from a woman between 35 and 50 years old who had recovered from COVID-19.

The chain joins TRBV7-9 to TRBJ1-5; 10 nucleotides match TRBD1. From germline, CDR1 is SEHNR and CDR2 FQNEAQ (reference sequence). Losses at the gene ends were 5 bases for V and 1 base for J; bases not matched to a gene: 5. The CDR3 is 16 amino acids. The chain's CDR3 is CASSRGQGGSNQPQHF. The CDR3, as DNA: TGTGCCAGCAGCCGAGGACAGGGGGGAAGCAATCAGCCCCAGCATTTT.

This clone came up a few times. V usage is TRBV11-2 and J usage is TRBJ2-7, with no clear D. Germline V lookup: CDR1 SGHAT, CDR2 FQNNGV. The CDR3 is made up of 15 amino acids. The V gene lost 0 bases and the J gene lost 0 bases, with 9 bases spanning the gap. CDR3 nucleotides: TGTGCCAGCAGCTTAGATCAGGTCAGCTCCTACGAGCAGTACTTC. Translated: CASSLDQVSSYEQYF.

This clone has a handful of counts. The rearrangement joins TRBV7-8 to TRBJ2-2, with a possible D match to TRBD2 (6 bases). CDR1 and CDR2 from the germline V gene are SGHVS and FQNEAQ. The CDR3 runs to 15 residues. Trimming cost V 2 bases and J 4 bases, with 11 bases left between them. This CDR3 reads CASSLRLAFTGELFF. The CDR3 bases are TGTGCCAGCAGCTTAAGGCTAGCGTTCACCGGGGAGCTGTTTTTT.

The chain employs TRBV11-2 and TRBJ1-2; possible D gene TRBD1, 5 bases. The germline CDR1 and CDR2 sequences are SGHAT and FQNNGV. The ends were cut back, 1 base at V and 5 bases at J, with 11 bases in the middle. This CDR3 is built from 14 residues. This CDR3 reads CASSLAQGLYGYTF. CDR3 sequence (DNA): TGTGCCAGCAGCTTAGCTCAGGGACTGTATGGCTACACCTTC.

The chain is built from TRBV19 and TRBJ2-1, with 7 bases identical to TRBD1. Germline CDR1 and CDR2: LNHDA and SQIVND (reference sequence). This CDR3 is 17 amino acids long. With 0 bases clipped from V and 8 bases from J, the junction kept 13 bases outside the gene matches. The CDR3: CASSIDLTGLRTDEQFF. In DNA, the CDR3 is TGTGCCAGTAGTATAGATCTGACAGGGCTCAGAACGGATGAGCAGTTCTTC.

The count of this clone is one. The V gene is TRBV5-1, the J gene TRBJ2-1; 8 nucleotides align to TRBD1. Trimming removed 4 bases from V and 6 bases from J; junction bases left unmatched: 3. The CDR3 spans 13 residues. Germline V gene sequence: CDR1 SGHRS, CDR2 YFSETQ. The CDR3 DNA follows: TGCGCCAGCAGCCCCGGACAGGGCAATGAGCAGTTCTTC. Protein: CASSPGQGNEQFF.

The chain carries TRBV6-2 or TRBV6-3 and TRBJ1-6; no reliable D call. Germline loops: CDR1 MNHEY, CDR2 SVGEGT. V was shortened by 0 bases and J by 0 bases, with 6 bases between the two germline ends. This CDR3 has 16 residues. CDR3 sequence reads: CASSYSSSSYNSPLHF. CDR3 in DNA: TGTGCCAGCAGTTACTCGTCGAGCTCCTATAATTCACCCCTCCACTTT.

J is TRBJ1-3 and V is TRBV9, with 7 bases aligning to TRBD1. In germline, CDR1 is SGDLS, CDR2 YYNGEE. This CDR3 region has 15 residues. J lost 0 bases, V lost 4 bases, and 4 bases had no gene match. CDR3 coding DNA: TGTGCCAGCAGCTCTGGGGACAGCTCTGGAAACACCATATATTTT. Its protein is CASSSGDSSGNTIYF.

This clone was seen only once. This rearrangement joins TRBV29-1 to TRBJ2-7; 13 positions agree with TRBD2. Germline loops: CDR1 SQVTM, CDR2 ANQGSEA. This CDR3 is built from 15 residues. V lost 6 bases to trimming and J lost 2 bases; unmatched junction nucleotides: 7. The DNA of the CDR3 is TGCAGCGTGGGACTAGCGGGGCGCTCGCCCTACGAGCAGTACTTC. Its protein is CSVGLAGRSPYEQYF.

The genes are TRBV2 and TRBJ2-7; 15 nucleotides line up with TRBD2. The germline V gene encodes CDR1 SNHLY and CDR2 FYNNEI. V lost 5 bases, J lost 7 bases, and 9 bases stayed unmatched. The CDR3 is 16 amino acids. CDR3 coding DNA: TGTGCCAGCAGTCTAGGACTAGCGGGGGGGCGGCGTGAGCAGTACTTC. This sequence encodes CASSLGLAGGRREQYF.

This chain joins TRBV2 and TRBJ1-5; the D is unclear. V was shortened by 5 bases and J by 6 bases, with 8 bases between the two germline ends. The CDR3 loop spans 12 amino acids. Germline-derived CDR1 and CDR2 are SNHLY and FYNNEI. CDR3 bases: TGTGCCAGCAGTCAGCGGGTTCAGCCCCAGCATTTT. This sequence encodes CASSQRVQPQHF.

The gene calls are TRBV4-3 and TRBJ2-5; D possibly corresponds to TRBD2 (6 bases). There are 17 residues in the CDR3. With 0 bases removed from V and 6 bases from J, the gap between germline ends came to 20 bases. The germline V gene has CDR1 LGHNA and CDR2 YSLEER. CDR3 sequence (DNA): TGCGCCAGCAGCCAAGATACGGGAGACTCTCCCCCAAAGACCCAGTACTTC. Amino acid sequence: CASSQDTGDSPPKTQYF.

The chain employs TRBV12-3 or TRBV12-4 and TRBJ1-4; D perhaps matches TRBD1 (6 bases). This CDR3 region has 12 residues. Trimming took off 5 bases at V and 8 bases at J, with 9 bases between the two ends. Here the CDR3 DNA reads TGTGCCAGCAGTATTGGACAGGAAAAACTGTTTTTT. Its translation: CASSIGQEKLFF.

The chain combines TRBV5-5 with TRBJ1-5; no clear D gene. CDR3 length equals 15 residues. V lost 0 bases and J 4 bases, leaving 11 bases between the germline ends. Germline loops: CDR1 SGHKS, CDR2 YYEKEE (reference sequence). The CDR3 coding sequence is TGTGCCAGCAGCTTGGGGGGAAGCGGGAATCAGCCCCAGCATTTT. It encodes CASSLGGSGNQPQHF.

The chain links TRBV5-4 to TRBJ1-2; tentatively, D is TRBD1 (5 bases). Trimming removed 4 bases from V and 4 bases from J, with 14 bases in between. CDR3 length: 14 residues. CDR1 is SGHNT, CDR2 YYREEE, per germline (reference sequence). The CDR3 reads CASSAPDTSYGYTF. The CDR3 DNA is TGTGCCAGCAGCGCTCCGGACACGAGCTATGGCTACACCTTC.

This sequence joins TRBV7-8 and TRBJ2-3, with TRBD1 identical over 7 bases. Germline V gene lookup returns CDR1 SGHVS and CDR2 FQNEAQ. The V and J ends lost 0 bases and 6 bases, in that order; junction bases with no gene match: 3. The CDR3 length is 14 residues. CDR3 loop: CASSLANRGDTQYF. CDR3 DNA sequence: TGTGCCAGCAGCTTAGCAAACAGGGGTGATACGCAGTATTTT.

This clone has a handful of counts. The V call is TRBV10-1, the J call TRBJ2-1; D may be TRBD2 (5 bases). There are 14 residues in the CDR3. Germline loops: CDR1 WNHNN, CDR2 SYGVQD (reference sequence). Trimming shortened V by 0 bases and J by 10 bases, and 13 bases separated the two germline ends. The CDR3 DNA sequence: TGCGCCAGCAGTGAGTCTTTTGCGGGCGGAGAGCAGTTCTTC. Its protein is CASSESFAGGEQFF.

The rearrangement links TRBV19 to TRBJ2-5; a possible D gene is TRBD2 (5 bases). CDR1 LNHDA and CDR2 SQIVND come from the germline V gene (reference sequence). CDR3 length equals 14 residues. The ends were cut back, 5 bases at V and 3 bases at J, with 13 bases in the middle. CDR3 residues: CASSPAVGEETQYF. DNA of the CDR3: TGTGCCAGTAGTCCCGCGGTGGGAGAAGAGACCCAGTACTTC.

This rearrangement joins TRBV19 to TRBJ2-5; TRBD2 matches 8 bases. Trimming cost V 5 bases and J 5 bases; bases outside gene matches: 7. This CDR3 has 14 residues. The germline V gene encodes CDR1 LNHDA and CDR2 SQIVND (reference sequence). CDR3 sequence reads: CASSLAGALETQYF. In DNA form, the CDR3 reads TGTGCCAGTAGTCTAGCGGGTGCGCTGGAGACCCAGTACTTC.

This clone has just a few counts. The chain recombines TRBV25-1 with TRBJ1-1; unclear D gene. Trimming left V 7 bases short and J 3 bases short, with 15 bases between. Germline V gene data show CDR1 as MGHDK and CDR2 as SYGVNS. CDR3 size: 14 residues. The CDR3 spells CASTGRSEHTEAFF. DNA for the CDR3: TGTGCCAGCACCGGCCGAAGCGAACACACTGAAGCTTTCTTT.

This chain joins TRBV3-1 (or the pseudogene TRBV3-2) and TRBJ2-2; perhaps TRBD1 as D (5 bases). Trimming pared 6 bases from V and 0 bases from J, leaving 11 bases between. Germline V gives CDR1 LGHDT, CDR2 YNNKEL (reference sequence). The CDR3 runs to 15 residues. The CDR3 region has the DNA TGTGCCAGCAGTCCGTCGGACACGAACACCGGGGAGCTGTTTTTT. This encodes CASSPSDTNTGELFF.

V gene TRBV6-1 combines with J gene TRBJ2-1; 7 bases match TRBD2. Germline CDR1 MNHNS, CDR2 SASEGT. This CDR3 is 16 amino acids long. V trimming: 4 bases; J trimming: 2 bases; junction bases outside the gene matches: 8. The chain's CDR3 is CASSASGRDPYNEQFF. In DNA, the CDR3 is TGTGCCAGCAGTGCCTCGGGGAGGGACCCCTACAATGAGCAGTTCTTC.